This TCR beta chain appears in the sequencing data of a study of graft-versus-host responses after intestinal transplantation. Some clones are missing from TCRdb's copy, which holds only in-frame ones; the method was immunoSEQ multiplex PCR. The data contain around 9,000 clones, about 30% of them singletons. By sample share, this clone is medium-sized. The CDR3 length is 15 residues. V was pared by 1 base and J by 5 bases, with 14 bases between. Germline V gives CDR1 MGHRA, CDR2 YSYEKL. Each mixed lymphocyte reaction held 200,000 CFSE-labeled responders and 200,000 irradiated violet-dye-labeled stimulators.

The sequence came from a human patient who was an organ donor for intestinal transplantation. Sequencing used alloreactive CD8+ T cells from a mixed lymphocyte reaction culture, obtained before transplantation. The sample's subset: CFSE-low proliferating T cells sorted from roughly six-day pre-transplant mixed lymphocyte reaction (GvH or HvG direction). The J gene is TRBJ1-2, the V gene TRBV4-1; no firm D call. The CDR3 region has the DNA TGCGCCAGCAGCCAAGCTTCGGGGATGGGATATGGCTACACCTTC. It codes for CASSQASGMGYGYTF.